This TCR beta chain derives from a study of blood T cell repertoires in COVID-19. The germline V gene encodes CDR1 GTSNPN and CDR2 SVGIG (reference sequence). V gave up 1 base and J gave up 1 base, with 9 bases separating them. The CDR3 contains 14 residues. Clones were read by immunoSEQ multiplex PCR, and TCRdb kept only the in-frame ones, dropping some. The repertoire holds about 160,000 clones, with about 80% as singletons. This chain uses TRBV30 with TRBJ2-3, with D hard to call. The source of this sequence is a woman aged 60-70 years who had recovered from COVID-19. Sample: PBMCs or T cells enriched from blood (not recorded which). As DNA, the CDR3 is TGTGCCTGGAGTGGAGGCGCGGGCACAGATACGCAGTATTTT. Translation gives CAWSGGAGTDTQYF.